There are a few counts of the clone carrying this TCR beta chain. What it binds is unknown. At one end, the junction sequence differs from germline, possibly due to a read error. The CDR3 totals 17 residues. Germline V gene sequence: CDR1 MNHEY, CDR2 SVGAGI. The data were obtained in a study of T-cell reconstitution after alpha-beta-depleted transplantation in children. General study points: The origin of alpha-beta T cells about two months after transplant was reportedly several hundred expanded graft clones.

Unique molecular identifiers were incorporated into the prepared TCRbeta library. TCRdb re-analysed the PCR reads in MiXCR, keeping a single row per CDR3 protein. The table has roughly 340,000 distinct CDR3 sequences, about 17% seen once. This TCR came from a male patient aged 2 to 10 who had a stem cell transplant for acute lymphoblastic leukemia, so the T cells may come from the graft donor. Source: PBMCs, mostly from graft donor cells, taken 360 days after TCRalphabeta/CD19-depleted stem cell transplant. The chain employs TRBV6-5 and TRBJ2-2; 10 nucleotides align to TRBD1. CDR3 residues: CASIYLGQGSTTGELFF. CDR3 coding DNA: TGTGCCAGCATTTACCTGGGACAGGGGAGTACGACCGGGGAGCTGTTTTTT.